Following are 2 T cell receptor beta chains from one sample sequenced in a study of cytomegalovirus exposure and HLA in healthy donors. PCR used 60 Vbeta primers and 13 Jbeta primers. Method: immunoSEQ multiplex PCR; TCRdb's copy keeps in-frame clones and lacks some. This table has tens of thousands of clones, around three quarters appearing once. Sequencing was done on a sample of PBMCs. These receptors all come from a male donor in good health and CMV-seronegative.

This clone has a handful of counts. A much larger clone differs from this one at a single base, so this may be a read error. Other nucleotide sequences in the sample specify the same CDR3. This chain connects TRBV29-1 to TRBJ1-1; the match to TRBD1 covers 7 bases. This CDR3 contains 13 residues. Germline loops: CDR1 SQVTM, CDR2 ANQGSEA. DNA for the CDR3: TGCAGCGTTGTAAGGGGCGACAGGGCTCAAGCTTTCTTC. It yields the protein CSVVRGDRAQAFF.

The CDR3 coding sequence is TGTGCCAGCAGCTCCAAGAATAGGGGAGGGGATGGCGGGGAGCTGTTTTTT. It codes for CASSSKNRGGDGGELFF. The gene calls are TRBV7-9 and TRBJ2-2, with 7 bases identical to TRBD2. Germline loops: CDR1 SEHNR, CDR2 FQNEAQ (reference sequence). V lost 4 bases to trimming and J lost 7 bases; unmatched junction nucleotides: 15. This CDR3 has 17 residues.